The clone carrying this TCR beta chain has at least ten counts. Antigen specificity is unknown. CDR1 and CDR2 from the germline V gene are SGHRS and YFSETQ. This CDR3 has 14 amino acids. Trimming left V 5 bases short and J 1 base short, with 12 bases between. The data were taken from a study of T cell repertoires in cytomegalovirus infection. Study background: In public TCR beta signatures, there were indications of both CMV infection and matching HLA type.

Study-level points and caveats: The ex vivo response was dominated by HLA-C-restricted CMV-specific TCR beta clonotypes. Summed public TCR beta family frequency identified CMV carriers bearing the relevant HLA.

One entry per CDR3 protein results from TCRdb running MiXCR on the reads. This table has just under 300,000 distinct CDR3 sequences, approximately 8.9% appearing once. Sequencing input: PBMCs. This sequence joins TRBV5-1 and TRBJ1-1; weak D call: TRBD1 (5 bases). This clonotype originated in a human donor in good health (CMV status not recorded). Some clones in this sample may be carry-over from other donors' samples. CDR3 protein: CASRGDPSNTEAFF. The CDR3 DNA is TGCGCCAGCAGGGGGGATCCATCGAACACTGAAGCTTTCTTT. The variable domain in full, completed from reference TRBV5-1 and TRBJ1-1, reads KAGVTQTPRYLIKTRGQQVTLSCSPISGHRSVSWYQQTPGQGLQFLFEYFSETQRNKGNFPGRFSGRQFSNSRSEMNVSTLELGDSALYLCASRGDPSNTEAFFGQGTRLTVV.